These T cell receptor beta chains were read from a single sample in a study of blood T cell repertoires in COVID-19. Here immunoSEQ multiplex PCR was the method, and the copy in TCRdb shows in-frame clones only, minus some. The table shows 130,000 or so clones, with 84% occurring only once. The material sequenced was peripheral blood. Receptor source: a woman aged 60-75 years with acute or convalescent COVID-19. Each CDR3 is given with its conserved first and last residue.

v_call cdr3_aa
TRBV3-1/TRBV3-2 CASHGGQGSPLHF
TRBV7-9 CASSLAVTPKNTEAFF
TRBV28 CASGAMNTEAFF
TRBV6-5 CASRAGEPYEQYF
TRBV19 CASSAGGGLTDTQYF
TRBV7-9 CASSTTGPVTEAFF
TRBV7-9 CASSSYGDSGYTF
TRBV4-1 CASSQWPGLSGEKLFF
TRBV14 CASSPVGVKNNEQFF
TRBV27 CASSLERGQVYGYTF
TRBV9 CASSVGGTGAVSYGYTF
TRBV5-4 CASSERQGARGYTF
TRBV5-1 CASSLRTGGGYTF
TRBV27 CASSLGTRPTEAFF
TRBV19 CASSSPGGSGANVLTF
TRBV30 CAWSVVGNTEAFF
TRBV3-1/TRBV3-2 CASSQNTGNTEAFF
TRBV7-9 CASSPPDSLYGYTF
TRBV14 CASSHGHSYEQYF
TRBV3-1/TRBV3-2 CASIRTGTNSPLHF
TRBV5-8 CASSLAGFQPQHF
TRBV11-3 CASSWGRDNEQFF
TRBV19 CASSPHEGNYGYTF
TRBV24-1 CATGRGGDTGELFF